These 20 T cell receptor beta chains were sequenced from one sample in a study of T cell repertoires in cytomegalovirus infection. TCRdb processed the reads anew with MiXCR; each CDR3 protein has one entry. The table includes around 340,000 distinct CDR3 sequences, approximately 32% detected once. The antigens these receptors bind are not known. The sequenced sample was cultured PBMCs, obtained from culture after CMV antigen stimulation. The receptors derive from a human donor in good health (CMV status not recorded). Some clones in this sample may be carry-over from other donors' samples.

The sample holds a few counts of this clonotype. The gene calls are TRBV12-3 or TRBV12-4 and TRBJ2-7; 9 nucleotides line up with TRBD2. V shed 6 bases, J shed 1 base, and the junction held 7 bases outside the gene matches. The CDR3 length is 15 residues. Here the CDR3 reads CASSARLAVSYEQYF. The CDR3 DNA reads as TGTGCCAGCAGCGCCCGACTAGCGGTGTCCTACGAGCAGTACTTC.

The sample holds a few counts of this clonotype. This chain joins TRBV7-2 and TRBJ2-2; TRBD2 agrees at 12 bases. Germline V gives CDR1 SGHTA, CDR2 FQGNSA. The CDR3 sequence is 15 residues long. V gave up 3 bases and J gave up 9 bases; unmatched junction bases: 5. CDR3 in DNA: TGTGCCAGCAGCTTGACTAGCGGGAGCGCCCGGGAGCTGTTTTTT. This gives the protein CASSLTSGSARELFF.

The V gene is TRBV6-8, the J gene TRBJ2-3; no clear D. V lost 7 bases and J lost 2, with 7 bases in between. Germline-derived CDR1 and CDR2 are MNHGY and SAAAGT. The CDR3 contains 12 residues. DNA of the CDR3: TGTGCCAGCACCCAGGACACAGATACGCAGTATTTT. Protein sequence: CASTQDTDTQYF.

The CDR3, as DNA: TGTGCCAGCAGCTCCGCGAGGAGTTCCTACGAGCAGTACTTC. Translated, it gives CASSSARSSYEQYF. This rearrangement joins TRBV7-2 to TRBJ2-7, with no clear D. Germline V gene lookup returns CDR1 SGHTA and CDR2 FQGNSA. The CDR3 sequence is 14 residues long. V lost 4 bases to trimming and J lost 1 base, with 11 bases between them.

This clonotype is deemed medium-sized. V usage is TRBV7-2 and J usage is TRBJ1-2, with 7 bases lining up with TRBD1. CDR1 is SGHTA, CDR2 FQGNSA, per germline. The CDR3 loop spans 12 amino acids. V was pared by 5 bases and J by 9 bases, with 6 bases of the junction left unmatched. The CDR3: CASSRGQTSYTF. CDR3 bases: TGTGCCAGCAGCCGGGGACAGACTAGCTACACCTTC.

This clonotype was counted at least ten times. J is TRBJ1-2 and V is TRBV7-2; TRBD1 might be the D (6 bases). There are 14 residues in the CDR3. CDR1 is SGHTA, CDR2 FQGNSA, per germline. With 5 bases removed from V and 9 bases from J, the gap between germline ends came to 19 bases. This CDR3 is CASSHGAGTNRYTF. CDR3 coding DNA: TGTGCCAGCAGCCATGGCGCAGGGACAAATCGCTACACCTTC.

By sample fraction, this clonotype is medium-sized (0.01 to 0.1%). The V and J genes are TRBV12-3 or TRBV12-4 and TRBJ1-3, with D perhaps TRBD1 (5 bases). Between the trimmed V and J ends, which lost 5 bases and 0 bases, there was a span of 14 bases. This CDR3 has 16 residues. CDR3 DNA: TGTGCCAGCAGTCCCTCCAGGGCCCACTCTGGAAACACCATATATTTT. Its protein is CASSPSRAHSGNTIYF.

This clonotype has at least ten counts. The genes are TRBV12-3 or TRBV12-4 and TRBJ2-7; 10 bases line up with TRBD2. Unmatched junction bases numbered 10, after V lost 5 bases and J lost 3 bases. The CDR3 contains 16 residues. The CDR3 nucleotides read TGTGCCAGCAGTCACCCGCCGGGGACTAGCGACTACGAGCAGTACTTC. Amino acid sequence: CASSHPPGTSDYEQYF.

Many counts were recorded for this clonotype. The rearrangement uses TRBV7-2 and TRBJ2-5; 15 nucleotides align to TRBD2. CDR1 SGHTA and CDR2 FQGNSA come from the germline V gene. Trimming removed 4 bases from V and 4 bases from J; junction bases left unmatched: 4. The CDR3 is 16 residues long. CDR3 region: CASSSRTSGRGETQYF. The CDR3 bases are TGTGCCAGCAGCTCTCGGACTAGCGGGAGGGGAGAGACCCAGTACTTC.

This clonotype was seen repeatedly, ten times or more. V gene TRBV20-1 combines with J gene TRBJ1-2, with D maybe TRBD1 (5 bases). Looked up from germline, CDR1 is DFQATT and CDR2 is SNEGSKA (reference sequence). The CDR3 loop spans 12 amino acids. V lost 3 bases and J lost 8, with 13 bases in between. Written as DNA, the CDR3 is TGCAGTGCTAGGGAGGAGGGGCCAGGCTACACCTTC. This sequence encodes CSAREEGPGYTF.

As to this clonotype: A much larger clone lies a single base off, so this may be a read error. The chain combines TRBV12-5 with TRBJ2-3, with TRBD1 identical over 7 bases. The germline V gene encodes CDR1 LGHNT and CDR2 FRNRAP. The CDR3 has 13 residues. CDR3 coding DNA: TGTGCTAGTCTAGGGACAGTCACAGATATGCAGTATTTT. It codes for CASLGTVTDMQYF.

As DNA, the CDR3 is TGTGCCAGCAGTAACCCAGGGACGAGGGGTGTTTCCACTGAAGCTTTCTTT. Its protein product is CASSNPGTRGVSTEAFF. The rearrangement joins TRBV25-1 to TRBJ1-1; TRBD1 might be the D (5 bases). From germline, CDR1 is MGHDK and CDR2 SYGVNS. V gave up 5 bases and J gave up 4 bases, with 23 bases separating them. CDR3 size: 17 residues.

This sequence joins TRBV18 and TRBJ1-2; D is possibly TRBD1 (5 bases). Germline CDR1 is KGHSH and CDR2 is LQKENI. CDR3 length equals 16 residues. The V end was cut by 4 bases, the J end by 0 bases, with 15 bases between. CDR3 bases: TGTGCCAGCTCACGCCTATCGGACATTACTAACTATGGCTACACCTTC. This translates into CASSRLSDITNYGYTF.

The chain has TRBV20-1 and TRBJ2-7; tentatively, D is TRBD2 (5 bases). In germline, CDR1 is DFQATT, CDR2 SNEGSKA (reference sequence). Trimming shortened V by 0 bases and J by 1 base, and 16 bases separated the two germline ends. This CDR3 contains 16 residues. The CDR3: CSARDILGRGSYEQYF. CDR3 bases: TGCAGTGCTAGAGATATTTTAGGGAGAGGTTCCTACGAGCAGTACTTC.

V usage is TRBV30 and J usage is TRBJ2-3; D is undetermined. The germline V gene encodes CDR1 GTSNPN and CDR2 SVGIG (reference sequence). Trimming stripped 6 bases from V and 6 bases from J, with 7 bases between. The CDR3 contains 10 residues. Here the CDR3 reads CACLWDTQYF. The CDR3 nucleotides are TGTGCCTGCCTCTGGGATACGCAGTATTTT. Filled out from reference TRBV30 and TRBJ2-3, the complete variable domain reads SQTIHQWPATLVQPVGSPLSLECTVEGTSNPNLYWYRQAAGRGLQLLFYSVGIGQISSEVPQNLSASRPQDRQFILSSKKLLLSDSGFYLCACLWDTQYFGPGTRLTVL.

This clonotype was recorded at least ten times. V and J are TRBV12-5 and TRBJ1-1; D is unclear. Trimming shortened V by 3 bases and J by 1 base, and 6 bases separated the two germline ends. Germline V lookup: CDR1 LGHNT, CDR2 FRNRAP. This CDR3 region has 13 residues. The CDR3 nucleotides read TGTGCTAGTGGTTTCGGAGGGAACACTGAAGCTTTCTTT. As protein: CASGFGGNTEAFF.

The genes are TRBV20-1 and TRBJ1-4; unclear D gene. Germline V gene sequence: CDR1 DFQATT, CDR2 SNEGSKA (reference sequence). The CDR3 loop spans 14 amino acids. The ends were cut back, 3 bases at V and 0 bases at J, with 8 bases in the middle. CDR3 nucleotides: TGCAGTGCTAGTCCTGGCGCAACTAATGAAAAACTGTTTTTT. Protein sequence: CSASPGATNEKLFF.

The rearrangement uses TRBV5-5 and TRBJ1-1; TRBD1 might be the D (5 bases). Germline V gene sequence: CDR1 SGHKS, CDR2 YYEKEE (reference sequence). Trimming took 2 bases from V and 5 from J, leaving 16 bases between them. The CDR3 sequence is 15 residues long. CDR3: CASSLSSQGETEAFF. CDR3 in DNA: TGTGCCAGCAGCTTATCCTCGCAGGGAGAGACTGAAGCTTTCTTT.

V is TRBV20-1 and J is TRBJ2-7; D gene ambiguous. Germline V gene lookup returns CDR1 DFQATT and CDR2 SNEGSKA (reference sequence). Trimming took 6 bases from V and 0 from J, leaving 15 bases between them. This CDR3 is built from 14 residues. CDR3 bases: TGCAGTGCCCCGGACCCAAGGAGCTCCTACGAGCAGTACTTC. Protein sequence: CSAPDPRSSYEQYF.

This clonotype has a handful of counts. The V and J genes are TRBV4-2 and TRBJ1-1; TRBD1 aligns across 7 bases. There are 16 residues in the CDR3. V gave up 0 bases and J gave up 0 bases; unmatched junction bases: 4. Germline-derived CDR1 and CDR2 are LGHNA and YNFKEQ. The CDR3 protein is CASSQEGTAMNTEAFF. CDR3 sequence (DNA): TGTGCCAGCAGCCAAGAGGGGACAGCTATGAACACTGAAGCTTTCTTT.